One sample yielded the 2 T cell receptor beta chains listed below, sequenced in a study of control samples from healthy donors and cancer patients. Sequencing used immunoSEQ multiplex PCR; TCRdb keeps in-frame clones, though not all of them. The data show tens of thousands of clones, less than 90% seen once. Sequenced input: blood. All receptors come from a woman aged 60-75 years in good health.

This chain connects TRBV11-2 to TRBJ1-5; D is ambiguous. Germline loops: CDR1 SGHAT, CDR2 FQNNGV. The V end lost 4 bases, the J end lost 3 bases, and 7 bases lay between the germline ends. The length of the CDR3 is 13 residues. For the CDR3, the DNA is TGTGCCAGCAGCTCCTCGACCAATCAGCCCCAGCATTTT. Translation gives CASSSSTNQPQHF.

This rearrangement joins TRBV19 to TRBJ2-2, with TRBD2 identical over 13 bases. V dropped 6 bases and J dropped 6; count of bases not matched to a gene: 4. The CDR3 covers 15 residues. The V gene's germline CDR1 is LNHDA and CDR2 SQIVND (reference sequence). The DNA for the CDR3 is TGTGCCAGTAGAGGACTAGCGGGAGTTCCCGGGGAGCTGTTTTTT. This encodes CASRGLAGVPGELFF.